Listed below are T cell receptor beta chains from one sample, sequenced in a study of blood T cell repertoires in COVID-19. The table came from immunoSEQ multiplex PCR; TCRdb's copy has only in-frame clones and leaves some out. This table has 95,000 to 150,000 clones, roughly 80% appearing once. Material: peripheral blood. The receptor source for this set is a man aged 55 to 69 with acute or convalescent COVID-19. Each CDR3 is given with its conserved first and last residue. The D gene is left open where the match is weak. Size is omitted from some rows. Given values are once, few, many or a class for expanded clones.

v_call,clone_size,d_call,j_call,cdr3_nt,cdr3_aa
TRBV10-3,.,.,TRBJ1-1,TGTGCCATCAGTGGTCAGGGAACTGAAGCTTTCTTT,CAISGQGTEAFF
TRBV6-5,.,.,TRBJ1-1,TGTGCCAGTCAAGGACGGGGTACTGAAGCTTTCTTT,CASQGRGTEAFF
TRBV6-5,.,.,TRBJ1-2,TGTGCCAGCAGTTACCGGCGGGACAACTATGGCTACACCTTC,CASSYRRDNYGYTF
TRBV27,.,TRBD1,TRBJ1-1,TGTGCCAGCAGCAACAGGGGGATGAGCACTGAAGCTTTCTTT,CASSNRGMSTEAFF
TRBV29-1,.,TRBD2,TRBJ2-3,TGCAGCGCCGAACTAGCGGTGAGCACAGATACGCAGTATTTT,CSAELAVSTDTQYF
TRBV7-2,.,TRBD2,TRBJ2-1,TGTGCCAGCAGCCTTAGAGACAGGACTAGCGGACCCGAGCAGTTCTTC,CASSLRDRTSGPEQFF
TRBV7-9,.,TRBD1,TRBJ2-1,TGTGCCAGCAGCCCATACCGCGGACAGGGGCGGTACAATGAGCAGTTCTTC,CASSPYRGQGRYNEQFF
TRBV15,.,.,TRBJ2-3,TGTGCCACCAGCAGAGGTCACCAGTCCGCAGATACGCAGTATTTT,CATSRGHQSADTQYF
TRBV6-5,.,.,TRBJ1-5,TGTGCCAGCAGGGACAGCTTAAGCGGCAATCAGCCCCAGCATTTT,CASRDSLSGNQPQHF
TRBV9,.,TRBD2,TRBJ2-5,TGTGCCAGCAGCCCACGACTAGCGGGAGGGCCGGGTGAGACCCAGTACTTC,CASSPRLAGGPGETQYF
TRBV6-5,.,TRBD1,TRBJ2-7,TGTGCCAGCACCGACTCGCGGCGTGGACAGGGCGAGCAGTACTTC,CASTDSRRGQGEQYF
TRBV6-5,.,.,TRBJ2-5,TGTGCCAGCAGTTACACAGCGGTTCAAGAGACCCAGTACTTC,CASSYTAVQETQYF
TRBV5-1,.,.,TRBJ1-1,TGCGCCAGCAGCTTGGCCACTAGTAGGAACACTGAAGCTTTCTTT,CASSLATSRNTEAFF
TRBV29-1,.,.,TRBJ2-6,TGCAGCGTGCGTGACACTCAACGCTCTGGGGCCAACGTCCTGACTTTC,CSVRDTQRSGANVLTF
TRBV19,.,TRBD1,TRBJ1-5,TGTGCCAGTAGCACCGACAGGGCGGATAGCAATCAGCCCCAGCATTTT,CASSTDRADSNQPQHF
TRBV7-6,.,.,TRBJ1-2,TGTGCCAGCAGCCGCCGGACAACCTTTGAAGGCTACACCTTC,CASSRRTTFEGYTF
TRBV3-1/TRBV3-2,few,.,TRBJ1-2,TGTGCCAGCAGCCGCGAGGGCTTTAGGGATGGCTACACCTTC,CASSREGFRDGYTF
TRBV28,.,.,TRBJ1-1,TGTGCCAGCAGTTTATGGACAGCTGAAGCTTTCTTT,CASSLWTAEAFF
TRBV10-3,few,TRBD1,TRBJ1-2,TGTGCCATCAGTGATCGGTTGGACAGGTCTGGCTACACCTTC,CAISDRLDRSGYTF
TRBV27,.,.,TRBJ1-5,TGTGCCAGCAGTTTAAATTTACAGGAAAATCAGCCCCAGCATTTT,CASSLNLQENQPQHF
TRBV24-1,.,TRBD1,TRBJ1-2,TGTGCCACCAGTGATACCGTGGGAACAGGGGGCGGTGGCTACACCTTC,CATSDTVGTGGGGYTF
TRBV5-8,once,TRBD1,TRBJ2-7,TGTGCCAGCAGCTTTCCCGGGACAGGGAGCTCCTACGAGCAGTACTTC,CASSFPGTGSSYEQYF
TRBV3-1/TRBV3-2,.,.,TRBJ1-1,TGTGCCAGCAGCCGCAAGATCGTCACAGGGACTGAAGCTTTCTTT,CASSRKIVTGTEAFF
TRBV27,.,.,TRBJ2-7,TGTGCCAGCAGTTTAAACCCCAGGGTACCCTACGAGCAGTACTTC,CASSLNPRVPYEQYF
TRBV13,.,TRBD2,TRBJ2-2,TGTGCCAGCAGCTTAGTAGCGGGAGCGAACACCGGGGAGCTGTTTTTT,CASSLVAGANTGELFF
TRBV29-1,.,TRBD2,TRBJ2-1,TGCGCCGCATTTGGGCTAGCGGGGTGGAATGAGCAGTTCTTC,CAAFGLAGWNEQFF
TRBV6-6,.,.,TRBJ1-2,TGTGCCAGCAGTAAGGGACTCCTTACTAACTATGGCTACACCTTC,CASSKGLLTNYGYTF
TRBV6-4,.,TRBD2,TRBJ2-1,TGTGCCAGCAGTGACTCGAAAGCGGGGGGGTACAATGAGCAGTTCTTC,CASSDSKAGGYNEQFF
TRBV6-6,.,.,TRBJ1-5,TGTGCCAGCAGCAACCCGGGTCTTAGCAATCAGCCCCAGCATTTT,CASSNPGLSNQPQHF
TRBV6-6,many,.,TRBJ1-5,TGTGCCAGCAGACAAGATAGCAATCAGCCCCAGCATTTT,CASRQDSNQPQHF
TRBV10-1,once,.,TRBJ2-7,TGCGCCAGCAGTGAGGGCCGACTAAACTCCTACGAGCAGTACTTC,CASSEGRLNSYEQYF
TRBV18,.,.,TRBJ1-3,TGTGCCAGCTCACCAGGAGTACCCCCTGGAAACACCATATATTTT,CASSPGVPPGNTIYF
TRBV24-1,.,TRBD1,TRBJ2-3,TGTGCCACCGGACAGGGGGTAATAGATACGCAGTATTTT,CATGQGVIDTQYF
TRBV27,.,.,TRBJ2-7,TGTGCCAGCAGTGGGGTGCAGGGCGCCTACGAGCAGTACTTC,CASSGVQGAYEQYF
TRBV5-6,.,.,TRBJ1-2,TGTGCCAGCACGGGATCTTTCTATGGCTACACCTTC,CASTGSFYGYTF
TRBV5-1,.,TRBD2,TRBJ2-3,TGCGCCAGCAGCTTAGCGGGAGCCCCAGATACGCAGTATTTT,CASSLAGAPDTQYF
TRBV6-5,.,.,TRBJ2-7,TGTGCCAGCAGTCTCTCCCCGACAGGTTCCTACGAGCAGTACTTC,CASSLSPTGSYEQYF
TRBV5-1,.,TRBD1,TRBJ2-5,TGCGCCAGCAGCTTAGACGGACAGGGTGGGAGTAGGACCCAGTACTTC,CASSLDGQGGSRTQYF
TRBV5-1,few,TRBD1,TRBJ1-1,TGCGCCAGCAGCTCGGGACAGGGGGATATTGTGGCTTTCTTT,CASSSGQGDIVAFF
TRBV24-1,.,TRBD1,TRBJ2-3,TGTGCCACCGGAATGGACAGGGGGTCCACAGATACGCAGTATTTT,CATGMDRGSTDTQYF
TRBV4-2,.,TRBD2,TRBJ2-2,TGTGCCAGCAGCCAACTCGGACTAGCGGGGGGGCCCGGGGAGCTGTTTTTT,CASSQLGLAGGPGELFF
TRBV2,few,.,TRBJ1-1,TGTGCCAGCAGTGTAAGAAGACAGCTGAACACTGAAGCTTTCTTT,CASSVRRQLNTEAFF
TRBV11-3,few,TRBD2,TRBJ2-2,TGTGCCAGCAGCTTAAGGCTACTAGCGGGAGGGCCCACAGGGTCCGGGGAGCTGTTTTTT,CASSLRLLAGGPTGSGELFF
TRBV9,.,TRBD2,TRBJ2-1,TGTGCCAGCAACCTAGCGGGGGGACCCTACAATGAGCAGTTCTTC,CASNLAGGPYNEQFF
TRBV6-2/TRBV6-3,.,TRBD2,TRBJ2-4,TGTGCCAGCAGCCTAGCGGGTCCGAACATTCAGTACTTC,CASSLAGPNIQYF
TRBV18,.,.,TRBJ1-5,TGTGCCAGCTCACGGAGTCACAATCAGCCCCAGCATTTT,CASSRSHNQPQHF
TRBV19,.,.,TRBJ2-3,TGTGCCAGTAGTGTTACTAGCACAGATACGCAGTATTTT,CASSVTSTDTQYF
TRBV19,.,.,TRBJ1-3,TGTGCCAGTACTCGAGGTCCCAGTAACTCTGGAAACACCATATATTTT,CASTRGPSNSGNTIYF
TRBV4-1,.,TRBD1,TRBJ1-2,TGCGCCAGCAGCCAAGTGGGAGAAGGGGGCGGCTACACCTTC,CASSQVGEGGGYTF
TRBV6-2/TRBV6-3,.,TRBD2,TRBJ2-1,TGTGCCAGCAGTTACACTTCGGGGGGGAATGAGCAGTTCTTC,CASSYTSGGNEQFF
TRBV10-2,.,TRBD1,TRBJ1-6,TGCGCCAGCAGTGGGTCGGACAGGCATAATTCACCCCTCCACTTT,CASSGSDRHNSPLHF
TRBV5-1,.,TRBD2,TRBJ2-1,TGCGCCAGCAGCTTGGAGGGACTAGTCGGAGTGGATGAGCAGTTCTTC,CASSLEGLVGVDEQFF
TRBV12-3/TRBV12-4,.,.,TRBJ1-2,TGTGCCAGCCATCGTGGAGGGGAAGGCACCTTC,CASHRGGEGTF
TRBV3-1/TRBV3-2,.,.,TRBJ2-1,TGTGCCAGCAGCCAAGGCGGGGGCCCTAATGAGCAGTTCTTC,CASSQGGGPNEQFF
TRBV5-1,.,.,TRBJ2-7,TGCGCCAGCAGCTTGGACAGGGAACGGTACTTC,CASSLDRERYF
TRBV6-1,.,TRBD2,TRBJ2-3,TGTGCCAGCAGTGACCGGACTAGCAGCTTCCTCACAGATACGCAGTATTTT,CASSDRTSSFLTDTQYF
TRBV19,.,TRBD1,TRBJ2-3,TGTGCCAGTAGTTCTGGACAGGTCTCAGATACGCCGCAGTATTTT,CASSSGQVSDTPQYF
TRBV14,.,TRBD1,TRBJ2-1,TGTGCCAGCAGCCTTGCAGGGGGCCTGAGGGAGCAGTTCTTC,CASSLAGGLREQFF
TRBV2,few,TRBD1,TRBJ2-1,TGTGCCAGAATCTCGGACAGGTCGAGCTCCTACAATGAGCAGTTCTTC,CARISDRSSSYNEQFF
TRBV13,.,TRBD2,TRBJ2-7,TGTGCCAGCAGCTTACAGACTAGCGGGGGAGACGAGCAGTACTTC,CASSLQTSGGDEQYF